What follows is one T cell receptor (beta chain) and its context. What it recognizes is unknown. Amplification used 60 Vbeta primers and 13 Jbeta primers. Profiling relied on immunoSEQ multiplex PCR, and the TCRdb table lists in-frame clones only, not all of them. The sample lists about 190,000 clones; about 77% were seen once. This sample stems from a study of cytomegalovirus exposure and HLA in healthy donors. Overall study findings and caveats: Across all donors, roughly uniform sequencing depth was an assumption of the presence/absence analyses.

CDR3 size: 16 residues. V shed 2 bases and J 3 bases; nucleotides not matched to a gene: 6. The V gene's germline CDR1 is MDHEN and CDR2 SYDVKM. The V gene is TRBV28, the J gene TRBJ1-5; 8 bases fit TRBD1. This receptor was obtained from a man aged 25-45 years in good health and CMV-seropositive. Sequencing used PBMCs. CDR3 amino acids: CASSLGRGRANQPQHF. CDR3 in DNA: TGTGCCAGCAGTTTAGGCAGGGGGCGGGCCAATCAGCCCCAGCATTTT.